This TCR beta chain was identified during a study of CD8 T cells in ankylosing spondylitis. The study, taken as a whole, reports: Reportedly, significant enrichment of disease-linked clones occurred in matched ankylosing spondylitis synovial fluid. Disease-associated clones were CD8+ and fairly uncommon in peripheral blood. Ankylosing spondylitis blood appeared to carry a characteristic TCR beta motif of several highly homologous variants.

A quantitative 5'-RACE method, one with molecular barcodes, was used to make TCR beta libraries. TCRdb independently ran MiXCR on the 5' RACE reads; one entry per CDR3 protein. Of about 150,000 distinct CDR3 sequences detected, 40% to 50% appear once; the ten largest clones hold 13% to 15%. On this clonotype itself: The antigen is not known.

The length of the CDR3 is 17 residues. The J segment lost 7 bases and the V segment lost 0 bases, leaving 8 bases of the junction unmatched. The origin of this receptor is a male donor with ankylosing spondylitis. The rearrangement uses TRBV12-3 or TRBV12-4 and TRBJ1-5; 11 bases match TRBD1. The material sequenced was synovial fluid, either unsorted or a sorted T cell fraction (not recorded which). CDR3 protein: CASSLALGDRGLQPQHF. In DNA, the CDR3 is TGTGCCAGCAGTTTAGCGCTTGGGGACAGGGGGTTACAGCCCCAGCATTTT.